Listed here is a single T cell receptor beta chain. This entry comes from a study of blood T cell repertoires in COVID-19. Produced via immunoSEQ multiplex PCR; TCRdb's table is partial and in-frame only. The sample has 200,000 or so clones, roughly 84% seen once. The CDR3 spans 16 residues. Germline V gives CDR1 MNHNY, CDR2 SVGAGI (reference sequence). V dropped 5 bases and J dropped 7 bases, with 20 bases sitting between them. The receptor was derived from a young woman who had recovered from COVID-19. The sample taken for sequencing was peripheral blood. The gene calls are TRBV6-6 and TRBJ1-4, with D possibly matching TRBD1 (6 bases). The CDR3 bases are TGTGCCAGCAGTCCCTTGGGACAACCCGGCGGTGAAAAACTGTTTTTT. Its translation is CASSPLGQPGGEKLFF.